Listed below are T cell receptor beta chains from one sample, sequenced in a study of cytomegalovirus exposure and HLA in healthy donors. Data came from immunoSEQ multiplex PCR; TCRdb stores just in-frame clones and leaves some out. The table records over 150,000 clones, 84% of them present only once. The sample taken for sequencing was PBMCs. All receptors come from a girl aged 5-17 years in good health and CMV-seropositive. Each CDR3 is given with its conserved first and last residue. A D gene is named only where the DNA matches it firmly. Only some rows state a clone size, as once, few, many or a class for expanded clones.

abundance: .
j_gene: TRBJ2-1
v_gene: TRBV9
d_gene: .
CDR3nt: TGTGCCAGCAGCCCACAGGGTATCGATGAGCAGTTCTTC
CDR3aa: CASSPQGIDEQFF

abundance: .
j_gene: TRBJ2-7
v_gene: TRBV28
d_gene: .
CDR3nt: TGTGCCAGCAGCATCGGGGACACCCCAGCCTACGAGCAGTACTTC
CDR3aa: CASSIGDTPAYEQYF

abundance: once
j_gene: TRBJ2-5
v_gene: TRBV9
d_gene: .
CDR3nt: TGTGCCAGCAGCCCAACGCTAGGACAAGAGACCCAGTACTTC
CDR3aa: CASSPTLGQETQYF

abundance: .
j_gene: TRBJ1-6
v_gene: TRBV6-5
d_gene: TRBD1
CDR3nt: TGTGCCAGCAGTCTCCGGGACAGGGATAATTCACCCCTCCACTTT
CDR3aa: CASSLRDRDNSPLHF

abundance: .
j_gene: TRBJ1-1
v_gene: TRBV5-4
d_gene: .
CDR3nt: TGTGCCAGCAGCACAGGTTCCCCGAGCACTGAAGCTTTCTTT
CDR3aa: CASSTGSPSTEAFF

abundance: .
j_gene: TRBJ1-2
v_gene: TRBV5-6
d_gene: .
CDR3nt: TGTGCCAGCACCGGACCTGGGACTACCACCTATGGCTACACCTTC
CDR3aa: CASTGPGTTTYGYTF

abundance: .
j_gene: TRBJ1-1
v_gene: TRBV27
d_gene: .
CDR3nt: TGTGCCAGCAGTTTGTATCTAGGGGCTGAAGCTTTCTTT
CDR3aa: CASSLYLGAEAFF

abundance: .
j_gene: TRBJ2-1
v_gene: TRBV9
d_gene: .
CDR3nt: TGTGCCAGCTCAGGCGTACATCCGGTTCAGGATGAGCAGTTCTTC
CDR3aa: CASSGVHPVQDEQFF

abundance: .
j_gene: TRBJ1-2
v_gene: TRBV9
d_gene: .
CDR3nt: TGTGCCAGCAGCCTCAGAGGGCTCCGGTACGGCTACACCTTC
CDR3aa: CASSLRGLRYGYTF

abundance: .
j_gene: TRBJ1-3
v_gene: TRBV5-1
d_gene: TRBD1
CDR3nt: TGCGCCAGCAGCTTGGACGGGGACAGTCGAAACACCATATATTTT
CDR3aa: CASSLDGDSRNTIYF

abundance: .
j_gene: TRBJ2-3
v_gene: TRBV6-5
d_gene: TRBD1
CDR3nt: TGTGCCAGCAGTTACGCCGGACAGGGATTCCCAGATACGCAGTATTTT
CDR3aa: CASSYAGQGFPDTQYF

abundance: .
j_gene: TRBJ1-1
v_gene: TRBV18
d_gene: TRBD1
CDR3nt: TGTGCCAGCTCACTTAAAGGACAGGGGAGGAACACTGAAGCTTTCTTT
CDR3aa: CASSLKGQGRNTEAFF

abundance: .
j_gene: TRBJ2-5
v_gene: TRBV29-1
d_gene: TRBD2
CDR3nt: TGCAGCGCTCTAGCGGGGGGGCCGTTTGGAGAGACCCAGTACTTC
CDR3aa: CSALAGGPFGETQYF

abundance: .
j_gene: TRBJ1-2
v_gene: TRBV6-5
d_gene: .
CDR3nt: TGTGCCAGCAGCCCGGTCTCGGGAGGCTACACCTTC
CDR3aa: CASSPVSGGYTF

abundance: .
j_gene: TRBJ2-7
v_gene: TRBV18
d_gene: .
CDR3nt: TGTGCCAGCTCACGGGTACGGACAGACTACGAGCAGTACTTC
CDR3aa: CASSRVRTDYEQYF

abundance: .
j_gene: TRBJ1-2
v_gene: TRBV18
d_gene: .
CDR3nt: TGTGCCAGCTCACTTAGCGGGAACTATGGCTACACCTTC
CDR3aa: CASSLSGNYGYTF

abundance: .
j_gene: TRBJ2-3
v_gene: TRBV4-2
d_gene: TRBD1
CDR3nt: TGTGCCAGCAGCCAAGATGGGGAATTTATACAGGGGGTTGTAGATACGCAGTATTTT
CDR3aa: CASSQDGEFIQGVVDTQYF

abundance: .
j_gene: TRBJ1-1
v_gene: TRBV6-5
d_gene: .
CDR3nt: TGTGCCAGCAGTTACTCCATCACAGGGAACACTGAAGCTTTCTTT
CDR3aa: CASSYSITGNTEAFF

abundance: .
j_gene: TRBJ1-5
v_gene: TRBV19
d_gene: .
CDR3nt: TGTGCCAGTAGTCCCCTTAATCAGCCCCAGCATTTT
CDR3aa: CASSPLNQPQHF

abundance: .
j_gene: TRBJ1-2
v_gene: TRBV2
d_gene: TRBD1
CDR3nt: TGTGCCAGCAGCCTATACAGGGGCGGAAACTATGGCTACACCTTC
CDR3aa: CASSLYRGGNYGYTF

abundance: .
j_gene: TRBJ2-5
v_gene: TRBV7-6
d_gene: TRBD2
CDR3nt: TGTGCCAGCAGCTCCTCCCTAAAACTAGCGGGGGGGCCGCAGACCCAGTACTTC
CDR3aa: CASSSSLKLAGGPQTQYF

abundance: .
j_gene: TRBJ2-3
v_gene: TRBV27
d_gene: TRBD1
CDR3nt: TGTGCCAGTAACGACAGGGGCGTTAGCACAGATACGCAGTATTTT
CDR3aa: CASNDRGVSTDTQYF

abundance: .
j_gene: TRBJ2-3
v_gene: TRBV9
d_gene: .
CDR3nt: TGTGCCAGCAGCGTAGCTCCGGCGGCTACAGATACGCAGTATTTT
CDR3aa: CASSVAPAATDTQYF

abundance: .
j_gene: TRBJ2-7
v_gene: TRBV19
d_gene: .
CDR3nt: TGTGCCAGTAGTAATTCGCGGGAGCAGTACTTC
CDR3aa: CASSNSREQYF

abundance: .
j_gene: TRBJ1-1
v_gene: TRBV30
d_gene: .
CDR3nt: TGTGCCTGGAGTCACTCTCCGAACACTGAAGCTTTCTTT
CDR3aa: CAWSHSPNTEAFF

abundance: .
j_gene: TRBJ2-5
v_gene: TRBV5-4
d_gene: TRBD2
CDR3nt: TGTGCCAGAAGCTCGTCTAGCGGGGGGGAAGAGACCCAGTACTTC
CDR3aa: CARSSSSGGEETQYF

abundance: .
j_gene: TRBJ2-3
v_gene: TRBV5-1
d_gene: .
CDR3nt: TGCGCCAGCAGCGCCGGAGAGACGAACTCGGGCACAGATACGCAGTATTTT
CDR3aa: CASSAGETNSGTDTQYF

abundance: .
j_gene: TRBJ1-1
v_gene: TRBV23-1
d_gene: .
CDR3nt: TGCGCCAGCAGAATCCTAAGACTCATGAACACTGAAGCTTTCTTT
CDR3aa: CASRILRLMNTEAFF

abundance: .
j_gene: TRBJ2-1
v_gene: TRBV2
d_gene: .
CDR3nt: TGTGCCAGCAGTCTCGGGACATTCATGTACAATGAGCAGTTCTTC
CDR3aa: CASSLGTFMYNEQFF

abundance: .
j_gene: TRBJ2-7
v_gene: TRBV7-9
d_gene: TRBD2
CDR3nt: TGTGCCAGCAGCTTAGAGCTTCTAGCGGGTTACGAGCAGTACTTC
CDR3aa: CASSLELLAGYEQYF

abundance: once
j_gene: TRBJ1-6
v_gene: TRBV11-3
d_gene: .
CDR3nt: TGTGCCAGCAGCGAGACAGATTATAATTCACCCCTCCACTTT
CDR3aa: CASSETDYNSPLHF

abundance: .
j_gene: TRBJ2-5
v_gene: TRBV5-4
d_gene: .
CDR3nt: TGTGCCAGCAGCCGGGACTTCGAAGAGACCCAGTACTTC
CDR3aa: CASSRDFEETQYF

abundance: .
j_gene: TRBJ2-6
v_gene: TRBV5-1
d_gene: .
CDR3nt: TGCGCCAGCAGCACCTACCAAGTGTCTGGGGCCAACGTCCTGACTTTC
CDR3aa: CASSTYQVSGANVLTF

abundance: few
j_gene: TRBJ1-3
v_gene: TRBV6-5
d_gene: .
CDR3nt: TGTGCCAGCAGTTACTCTACAGGCCTACCTGGAAACACCATATATTTT
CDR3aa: CASSYSTGLPGNTIYF

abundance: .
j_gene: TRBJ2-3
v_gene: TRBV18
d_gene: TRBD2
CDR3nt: TGTGCCAGCTCACGAGCGGGGGGAAGCACAGATACGCAGTATTTT
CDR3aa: CASSRAGGSTDTQYF

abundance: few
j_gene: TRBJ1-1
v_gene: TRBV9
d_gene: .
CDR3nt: TGTGCCAGCAGCGTGGAGGGATACACTGAAGCTTTCTTT
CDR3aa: CASSVEGYTEAFF

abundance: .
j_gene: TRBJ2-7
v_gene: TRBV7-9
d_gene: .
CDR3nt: TGTGCCAGCAGCTCCTCAGGGGGTGACTCCGAACTAGCCTCCTACGAGCAGTACTTC
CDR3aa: CASSSSGGDSELASYEQYF

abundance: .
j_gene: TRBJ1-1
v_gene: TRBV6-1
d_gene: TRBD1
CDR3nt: TGTGCCAGCAGTGCGATTGACAGGGACCTTTTCTTCTTT
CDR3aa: CASSAIDRDLFFF

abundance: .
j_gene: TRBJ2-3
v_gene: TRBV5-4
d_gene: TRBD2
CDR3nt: TGTGCCAGCAGCTTGCATAGCGGGGGGGCGGGTAGTAGGGATACGCAGTATTTT
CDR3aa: CASSLHSGGAGSRDTQYF

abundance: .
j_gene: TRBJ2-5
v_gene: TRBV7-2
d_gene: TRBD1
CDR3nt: TGTGCCAGCAGCTTTCCCGGACAGGGGTTGGAGACCCAGTACTTC
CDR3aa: CASSFPGQGLETQYF

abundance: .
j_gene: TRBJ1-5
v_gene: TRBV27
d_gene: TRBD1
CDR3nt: TGTGCCAGCAGTCCCAGGGGGAGTTATCAGCCCCAGCATTTT
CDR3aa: CASSPRGSYQPQHF

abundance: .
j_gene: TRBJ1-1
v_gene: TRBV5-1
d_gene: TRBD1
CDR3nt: TGCGCCAGCAGCTTGGAAGGGACAGCAAACACTGAAGCTTTCTTT
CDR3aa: CASSLEGTANTEAFF

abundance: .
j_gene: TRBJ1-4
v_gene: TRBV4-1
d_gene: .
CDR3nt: TGCGCCAGCAGCCACAACGGACAGAGCCCCTGGGCTAATGAAAAACTGTTTTTT
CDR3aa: CASSHNGQSPWANEKLFF

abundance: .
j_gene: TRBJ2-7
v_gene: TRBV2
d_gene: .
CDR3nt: TGTGCCAGCAGTGGGGGGGGCCTAGACGAGCAGTACTTC
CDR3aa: CASSGGGLDEQYF

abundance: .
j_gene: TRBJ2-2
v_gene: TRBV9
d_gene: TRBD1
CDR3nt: TGTGCCAGCAGCGGCAGGGGGCTCAAGACCGGGGAGCTGTTTTTT
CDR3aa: CASSGRGLKTGELFF

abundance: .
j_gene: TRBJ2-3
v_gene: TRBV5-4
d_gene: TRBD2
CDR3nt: TGTGCCAGCGGCCTTCTAGCGGGGGGGGCAGATACGCAGTATTTT
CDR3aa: CASGLLAGGADTQYF

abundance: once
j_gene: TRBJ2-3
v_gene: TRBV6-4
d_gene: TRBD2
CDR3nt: TGTGCCAGTTCAATAAGCGGGGACACAGATACGCAGTATTTT
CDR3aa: CASSISGDTDTQYF

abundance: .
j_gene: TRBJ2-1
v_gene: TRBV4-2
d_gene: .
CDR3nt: TGTGCCAGCAGCCTTTTAGGGGTTCCGGGCAATGAGCAGTTCTTC
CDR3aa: CASSLLGVPGNEQFF

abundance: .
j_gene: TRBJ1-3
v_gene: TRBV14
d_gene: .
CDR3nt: TGTGCCAGCAGCCAAGGGACAGACTCTGGAAACACCATATATTTT
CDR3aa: CASSQGTDSGNTIYF

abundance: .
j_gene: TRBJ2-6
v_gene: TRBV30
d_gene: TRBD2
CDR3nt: TGTGCCTGGGGGGAGGGCTCTGGGGCCAACGTCCTGACTTTC
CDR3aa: CAWGEGSGANVLTF

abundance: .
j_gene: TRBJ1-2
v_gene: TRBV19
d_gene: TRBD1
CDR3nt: TGTGCCAGTAGTCGGACAGGGACCTACACCTTC
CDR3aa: CASSRTGTYTF

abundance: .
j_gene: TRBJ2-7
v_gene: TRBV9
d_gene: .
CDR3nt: TGTGCCAGCAGCGTAACCTCAGGGCACTCCTACGAGCAGTACTTC
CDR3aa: CASSVTSGHSYEQYF

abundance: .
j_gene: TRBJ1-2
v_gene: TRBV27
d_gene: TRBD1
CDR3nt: TGTGCCAGCAGTTTGGGGACAGGGGGCTATGGCTACACCTTC
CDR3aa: CASSLGTGGYGYTF

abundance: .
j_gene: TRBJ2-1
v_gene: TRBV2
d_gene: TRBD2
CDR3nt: TGTGCCAGCAGGAGGGGGGCTAGCGGGGGGGCCGGTGAGTTCTTC
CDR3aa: CASRRGASGGAGEFF